The TCR beta chain under discussion was sequenced for a study of glioma-infiltrating T cells. This clonotype appeared many times. J gave up 7 bases and V 3 bases, and 13 bases lay outside the gene matches. There are 17 residues in the CDR3. Amplification of TCR alpha and beta CDR3 regions from RNA used iRepertoire nested multiplex PCR. MiXCR, run by TCRdb on the multiplex PCR reads, gives a single entry per CDR3 protein. The sample contains 90,000 to 100,000 distinct CDR3 sequences, around 40% of which appear only once. This TCR came from a human donor with low-grade glioma or glioblastoma, undergoing nonglioma brain surgery, or in good health (not recorded which). The chain links TRBV12-3 or TRBV12-4 to TRBJ2-5; 11 bases match TRBD2. The sequencing sample was made of glioma tissue, nonneoplastic brain tissue, or PBMCs (not recorded which). The CDR3 DNA reads as TGTGCCAGCAGTTTCGCGACTAGCGGGATAACTGGAGGGACCCAGTACTTC. Protein product: CASSFATSGITGGTQYF.